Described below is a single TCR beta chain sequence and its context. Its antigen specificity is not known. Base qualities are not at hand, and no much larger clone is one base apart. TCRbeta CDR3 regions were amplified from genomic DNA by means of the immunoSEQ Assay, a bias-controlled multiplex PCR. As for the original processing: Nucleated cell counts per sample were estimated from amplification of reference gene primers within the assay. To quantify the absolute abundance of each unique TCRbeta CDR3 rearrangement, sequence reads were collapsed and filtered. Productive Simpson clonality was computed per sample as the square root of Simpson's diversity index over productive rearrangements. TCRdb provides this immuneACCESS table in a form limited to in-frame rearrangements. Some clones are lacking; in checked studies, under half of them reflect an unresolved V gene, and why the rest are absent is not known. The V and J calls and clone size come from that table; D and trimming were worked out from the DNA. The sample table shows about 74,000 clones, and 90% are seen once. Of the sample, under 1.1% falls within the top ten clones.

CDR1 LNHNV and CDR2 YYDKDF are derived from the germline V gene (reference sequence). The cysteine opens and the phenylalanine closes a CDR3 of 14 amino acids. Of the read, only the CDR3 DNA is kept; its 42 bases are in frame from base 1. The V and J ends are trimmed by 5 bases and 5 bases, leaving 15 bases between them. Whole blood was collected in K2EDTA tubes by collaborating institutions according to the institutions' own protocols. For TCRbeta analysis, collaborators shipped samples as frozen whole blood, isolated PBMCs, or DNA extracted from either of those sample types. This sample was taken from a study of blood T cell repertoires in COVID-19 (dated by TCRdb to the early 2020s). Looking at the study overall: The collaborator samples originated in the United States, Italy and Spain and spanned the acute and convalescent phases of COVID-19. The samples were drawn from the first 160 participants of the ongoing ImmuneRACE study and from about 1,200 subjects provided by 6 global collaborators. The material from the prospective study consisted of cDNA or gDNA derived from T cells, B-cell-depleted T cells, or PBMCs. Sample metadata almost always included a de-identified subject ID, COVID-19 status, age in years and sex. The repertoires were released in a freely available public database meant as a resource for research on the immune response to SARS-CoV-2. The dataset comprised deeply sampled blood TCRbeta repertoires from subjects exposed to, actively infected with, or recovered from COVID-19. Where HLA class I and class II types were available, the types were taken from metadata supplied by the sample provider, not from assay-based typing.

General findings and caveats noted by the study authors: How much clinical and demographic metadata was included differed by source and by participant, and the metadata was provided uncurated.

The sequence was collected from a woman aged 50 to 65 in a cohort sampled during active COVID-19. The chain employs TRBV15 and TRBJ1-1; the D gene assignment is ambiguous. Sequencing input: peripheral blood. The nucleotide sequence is TGTGCCACCAGCCTCGGGGTTGATGGGACTGAAGCTTTCTTT. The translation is CATSLGVDGTEAFF.